The clone carrying this TCR beta chain occurred a few times. Antigen unknown. This sample was taken from a study of cytomegalovirus exposure and HLA in healthy donors. Study-level points and caveats: In vitro testing confirmed a few CMV-associated chains as specific for CMV antigens. HLA alleles showed associations with about 17,000 TCR beta sequences in a later analysis, at a 0.05 false discovery rate. The authors judged a highly shared variant cluster likely a sequencing artifact.

Amplification used 60 Vbeta primers and 13 Jbeta primers. The assay was immunoSEQ multiplex PCR, and TCRdb's table has in-frame clones only and misses some. The top ten clones hold around 5.9% of a sample with about 110,000 clones, more than 60% of them seen once. The CDR3 covers 13 residues. The clonotype originates from a man aged 25 to 40 in good health and CMV-seropositive. The V call is TRBV7-5, the J call TRBJ2-7; the D call of TRBD1 is as the table states it, not checked on the DNA. TRBV7-5 is designated a pseudogene. The material sequenced was PBMCs. The CDR3 nucleotides are TGTGTCAGAAGCCGTCGCAGGGGGCGCGAGCAGTACTTC. Residues: CVRSRRRGREQYF.